This record covers a single T cell receptor (beta chain). This record comes from a study of cytomegalovirus exposure and HLA in healthy donors. The PCR was carried out with 60 Vbeta primers and 13 Jbeta primers. Assay used: immunoSEQ multiplex PCR; TCRdb lists only in-frame clones, some missing. The sample yields 110,000 or so clones, 82% seen once. The CDR3 has 14 amino acids. Germline V gene lookup returns CDR1 SNHLY and CDR2 FYNNEI. The germline V and J ends were trimmed by 6 bases and 1 base, with 11 bases remaining between them. The sequence derives from a woman under 30 in good health and CMV-seronegative. V gene TRBV2 combines with J gene TRBJ2-3; D might be TRBD1 (5 bases). The specimen was PBMCs. For the CDR3, the DNA is TGTGCCAGCAGCTACAGGCTCGGCACAGATACGCAGTATTTT. It yields the protein CASSYRLGTDTQYF.